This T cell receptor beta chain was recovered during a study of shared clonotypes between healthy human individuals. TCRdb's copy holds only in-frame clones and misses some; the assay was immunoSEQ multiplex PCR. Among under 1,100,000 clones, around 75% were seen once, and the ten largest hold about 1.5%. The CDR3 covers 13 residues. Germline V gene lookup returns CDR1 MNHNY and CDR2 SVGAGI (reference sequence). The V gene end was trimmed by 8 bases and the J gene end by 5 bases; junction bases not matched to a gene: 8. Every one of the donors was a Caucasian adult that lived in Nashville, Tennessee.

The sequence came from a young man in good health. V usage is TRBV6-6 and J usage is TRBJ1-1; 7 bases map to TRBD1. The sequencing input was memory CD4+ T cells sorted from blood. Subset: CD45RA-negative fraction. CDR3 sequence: CASGPRGRTEAFF. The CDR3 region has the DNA TGTGCCAGCGGACCCAGGGGGAGAACTGAAGCTTTCTTT.